Below, 18 T cell receptor beta chains from the same sample are listed, as sequenced in a study of blood T cell repertoires in COVID-19. Generated by immunoSEQ multiplex PCR, the TCRdb table keeps only in-frame clones and is missing some. The sample yields fewer than 45,000 clones, 85% to 90% seen once. Sequencing was done on a sample of peripheral blood. These receptor sequences come from a human donor in a cohort sampled during active COVID-19.

The chain is built from TRBV7-6 and TRBJ2-3, with 15 nucleotides matching TRBD2. The J segment lost 4 bases and the V segment lost 5 bases, leaving 4 bases of the junction unmatched. The V gene's germline CDR1 is SGHVS and CDR2 FNYEAQ. The CDR3 spans 16 residues. The CDR3 reads CASSGGLAGGADTQYF. The CDR3 nucleotides are TGTGCCAGCAGCGGGGGACTAGCGGGGGGAGCAGATACGCAGTATTTT.

The V and J genes are TRBV6-2 or TRBV6-3 and TRBJ1-2; the D is unclear. The CDR3 has 12 amino acids. V lost 5 bases and J lost 7, with 11 bases in between. Germline CDR1 MNHEY, CDR2 SVGEGT. The CDR3 loop reads CASSLPVGGYTF. The CDR3 DNA is TGTGCCAGCAGTCTCCCGGTCGGTGGCTACACCTTC.

J is TRBJ1-3 and V is TRBV10-2; 7 bases are a match to TRBD1. V dropped 7 bases and J dropped 1; count of bases not matched to a gene: 16. This CDR3 has 18 amino acids. Germline-derived CDR1 and CDR2 are WSHSY and SAAADI. CDR3 sequence reads: CASNLGQAYTLSGNTIYF. CDR3 DNA: TGCGCCAGCAACTTAGGACAGGCTTACACCCTTTCTGGAAACACCATATATTTT.

The chain joins TRBV9 to TRBJ1-1; TRBD1 might be the D (5 bases). The CDR3 runs to 15 residues. The V end was cut by 0 bases, the J end by 3 bases, with 12 bases between. Germline V gene sequence: CDR1 SGDLS, CDR2 YYNGEE. The CDR3: CASSVGGADYTEAFF. In nucleotides, the CDR3 is TGTGCCAGCAGCGTAGGCGGGGCCGACTACACTGAAGCTTTCTTT.

The table lists this clone with a few counts. The gene calls are TRBV5-8 and TRBJ1-2; 11 bases are shared with TRBD1. Germline V gives CDR1 SGHTS, CDR2 YDEGEE. Germline trimming cut 3 bases from V and 4 bases from J; bases unmatched to any gene: 8. The CDR3 has 16 residues. The CDR3, as DNA: TGTGCCAGCAGCTACTCGGGACAGGGGGACCCCTATGGCTACACCTTC. Protein sequence: CASSYSGQGDPYGYTF. Full variable domain (outside the CDR3, taken from reference TRBV5-8 and TRBJ1-2): EAGVTQSPTHLIKTRGQQATLRCSPISGHTSVYWYQQALGLGLQFLLWYDEGEERNRGNFPPRFSGRQFPNYSSELNVNALELEDSALYLCASSYSGQGDPYGYTFGSGTRLTVV.

The rearrangement uses TRBV30 and TRBJ2-1, with 8 bases aligning to TRBD1. Germline trimming cut 5 bases from V and 2 bases from J; bases unmatched to any gene: 2. This CDR3 spans 13 amino acids. Germline CDR1 is GTSNPN and CDR2 is SVGIG (reference sequence). The CDR3 bases are TGTGCCTGGGACAGGGGACCCTACAATGAGCAGTTCTTC. Protein product: CAWDRGPYNEQFF.

The chain employs TRBV7-8 and TRBJ2-2; 9 positions match TRBD2. CDR3 length: 15 amino acids. The germline V gene has CDR1 SGHVS and CDR2 FQNEAQ. Trimming took 4 bases from V and 3 from J; bases not matched to a gene: 3. DNA for the CDR3: TGTGCCAGCAGCTCACTAGCGGGTTACACCGGGGAGCTGTTTTTT. The encoded protein is CASSSLAGYTGELFF. The entire variable domain, with the rest obtained from reference TRBV7-8 and TRBJ2-2, is as follows: GAGVSQSPRYKVAKRGQDVALRCDPISGHVSLFWYQQALGQGPEFLTYFQNEAQLDKSGLPSDRFFAERPEGSVSTLKIQRTQQEDSAVYLCASSSLAGYTGELFFGEGSRLTVL.

The gene calls are TRBV6-2 or TRBV6-3 and TRBJ1-1, with 8 bases matching TRBD1. CDR1 MNHEY and CDR2 SVGEGT come from the germline V gene. The CDR3 is 18 amino acids. V lost 4 bases and J lost 6; bases outside the gene matches: 19. CDR3 DNA sequence: TGTGCCAGCAGTTTCGACCTCACAAGGACAGGGCAAGAGGCTGAAGCTTTCTTT. It is translated as CASSFDLTRTGQEAEAFF.

The chain joins TRBV9 to TRBJ2-2; TRBD1 matches at 10 bases. CDR1 SGDLS and CDR2 YYNGEE come from the germline V gene. The V segment lost 0 bases and the J segment 3 bases; nucleotides outside the gene matches: 2. This CDR3 comprises 16 residues. CDR3: CASSVAGQGYTGELFF. DNA of the CDR3: TGTGCCAGCAGCGTAGCGGGACAGGGGTACACCGGGGAGCTGTTTTTT.

The chain links TRBV9 to TRBJ2-5; D is possibly TRBD1 (5 bases). V lost 4 bases to trimming and J lost 7 bases, with 14 bases between them. The CDR3 has 13 residues. Germline values: CDR1 SGDLS, CDR2 YYNGEE. The CDR3 bases are TGTGCCAGCAGCCCCCGTGAGCAGGGGACCCAGTACTTC. This encodes CASSPREQGTQYF.

The chain links TRBV9 to TRBJ2-3; TRBD2 agrees at 7 bases. This CDR3 spans 16 amino acids. Germline V CDR1 and CDR2: SGDLS, YYNGEE. The trim removed 3 bases at V and 2 bases at J, leaving 9 bases unmatched. CDR3 loop: CASSEGAGVNTDTQYF. In nucleotides, the CDR3 is TGTGCCAGCAGCGAAGGGGCGGGGGTGAACACAGATACGCAGTATTTT.

This sequence joins TRBV7-3 and TRBJ2-1, with 7 bases matching TRBD1. J gave up 12 bases and V 5 bases, and 4 bases lay outside the gene matches. The CDR3 is 11 residues long. CDR1 and CDR2 (germline): SGHTA, FQGTGA. The CDR3 region has the DNA TGTGCCAGCAGCCCCGGACAGGCGCAGTTCTTC. It codes for CASSPGQAQFF.

The rearrangement links TRBV18 to TRBJ1-3; D possibly corresponds to TRBD1 (5 bases). Germline CDR1 reads KGHSH; CDR2 reads LQKENI. CDR3 size: 15 residues. V lost 3 bases and J 0 bases, leaving 9 bases between the germline ends. The CDR3 here is CASSPDSSSGNTIYF. CDR3 nucleotide sequence: TGTGCCAGCTCACCTGACAGTAGCTCTGGAAACACCATATATTTT.

J is TRBJ2-2 and V is TRBV24-1; 9 bases line up with TRBD1. Germline loops: CDR1 KGHDR, CDR2 SFDVKD. With 3 bases clipped from V and 2 bases from J, the junction kept 3 bases outside the gene matches. This CDR3 has 16 amino acids. CDR3 DNA: TGTGCCACCAGTGATCCGGGACAGGGTAACACCGGGGAGCTGTTTTTT. Translating gives CATSDPGQGNTGELFF.

In this sample, this clone turned up once. The rearrangement uses TRBV28 and TRBJ1-3; tentative D call: TRBD1 (6 bases). CDR3 length: 13 residues. Trimming cost V 5 bases and J 4 bases, with 9 bases left between them. Germline CDR1 MDHEN, CDR2 SYDVKM. The CDR3 loop reads CASSNRAGNTIYF. CDR3 sequence (DNA): TGTGCCAGCAGTAACAGGGCGGGAAACACCATATATTTT.

The chain recombines TRBV21-1 with TRBJ2-7; whether TRBD1, the table's D call, matches the DNA was not checked. TRBV21-1 is tagged as a pseudogene. CDR3 length equals 14 residues. The CDR3 is CASSLRESSYEQYF. The CDR3 nucleotides are TGTGCCAGCAGCCTCAGGGAATCCTCCTACGAGCAGTACTTC.

The CDR3 nucleotides read TGTGCCAGCAGCTTGGTTCCTTCGAACACTGAAGCTTTCTTT. Translated: CASSLVPSNTEAFF. V is TRBV5-6 and J is TRBJ1-1, with D uncertain. Germline values: CDR1 SGHDT, CDR2 YYEEEE. V was cut by 0 bases and J by 1 base, with 7 bases left in between. There are 14 residues in the CDR3. The variable domain in full, completed from reference TRBV5-6 and TRBJ1-1, reads DAGVTQSPTHLIKTRGQQVTLRCSPKSGHDTVSWYQQALGQGPQFIFQYYEEEERQRGNFPDRFSGHQFPNYSSELNVNALLLGDSALYLCASSLVPSNTEAFFGQGTRLTVV.

The chain has TRBV4-3 and TRBJ1-2, with 7 bases matching TRBD1. Germline V CDR1 and CDR2: LGHNA, YSLEER. CDR3 length: 15 amino acids. Trimming at V came to 0 bases and at J to 5 bases, leaving 6 bases not matched to a gene. The CDR3 spells CASSQDHRGGYGYTF. CDR3 DNA sequence: TGCGCCAGCAGCCAAGATCACAGGGGCGGGTATGGCTACACCTTC.